One and the same sample provided the 14 T cell receptor beta chains below, sequenced in a study of OX40 agonist ivuxolimab in advanced cancers. TCRdb's table, derived via immunoSEQ multiplex PCR, lists solely in-frame clones and lacks some. The repertoire holds about 90,000 clones, with 80% to 90% as singletons. The specimen was CD4+ or CD8+ T cells sorted from blood, collected in a trial of the OX40 agonist ivuxolimab. The source is an adult with an advanced solid tumor such as melanoma, head and neck, liver or kidney cancer.

The chain links TRBV6-5 to TRBJ2-7; D may be TRBD1 (6 bases). V lost 2 bases, J lost 2 bases, and 13 bases lay in between. Germline V gene sequence: CDR1 MNHEY, CDR2 SVGAGI. The CDR3 sequence is 15 residues long. The CDR3 DNA follows: TGTGCCAGCAGTTACGGTTTGGGACAACCCTACGAGCAGTACTTC. Encoded protein: CASSYGLGQPYEQYF.

This chain links TRBV6-5 with TRBJ2-7, with D perhaps being TRBD1 or TRBD2 (5 bases each). Germline CDR1 and CDR2: MNHEY and SVGAGI. Trimming pared 6 bases from V and 7 bases from J, leaving 19 bases between. The CDR3 totals 14 residues. The CDR3 sequence is CASSPGPPWGEQYF. The DNA of the CDR3 is TGTGCCAGCAGCCCCGGACCCCCTTGGGGGGAGCAGTACTTC.

V usage is TRBV10-3 and J usage is TRBJ2-2; 7 bases match TRBD1. The CDR3 length is 15 residues. With 6 bases clipped from V and 0 bases from J, the junction kept 4 bases outside the gene matches. Per the germline V gene, CDR1 is ENHRY and CDR2 is SYGVKD. The DNA of the CDR3 is TGTGCCATCAGGACGACAGGGACGAACACCGGGGAGCTGTTTTTT. This codes for CAIRTTGTNTGELFF.

The chain uses TRBV6-1 and TRBJ1-2; the match to TRBD1 covers 8 bases. The CDR3 spans 14 residues. The ends lost 3 bases at V and 8 bases at J; junction bases unmatched: 8. The V gene's germline CDR1 is MNHNS and CDR2 SASEGT. CDR3 in amino acids: CASSEFDRGKGYTF. The CDR3 coding sequence is TGTGCCAGCAGTGAGTTTGACAGGGGTAAAGGCTACACCTTC.

The chain is built from TRBV7-8 and TRBJ1-4, with D perhaps TRBD1 (6 bases). The CDR3 covers 15 residues. Deletions cut 2 bases from V and 5 bases from J, with 12 bases between. The germline gives CDR1 SGHVS, CDR2 FQNEAQ. In DNA form, the CDR3 reads TGTGCCAGCAGCTTAACGGGGGCGAGAAATGAAAAACTGTTTTTT. Protein: CASSLTGARNEKLFF.

The chain joins TRBV5-1 to TRBJ2-7; D might be TRBD1 or TRBD2, each matching 5 bases. Trimming removed 7 bases from V and 0 bases from J, with 11 bases in between. Per the germline V gene, CDR1 is SGHRS and CDR2 is YFSETQ. There are 13 residues in the CDR3. The CDR3 DNA reads as TGCGCCAGCGGGGGTGGATCCTCCTACGAGCAGTACTTC. It is translated as CASGGGSSYEQYF.

The chain recombines TRBV6-1 with TRBJ1-5; 8 bases are a match to TRBD1. Germline lookup yields CDR1 MNHNS and CDR2 SASEGT. V trimming: 1 base; J trimming: 6 bases; junction bases outside the gene matches: 5. The CDR3 loop spans 15 amino acids. This CDR3 is CASSEGRTGSQPQHF. In DNA, the CDR3 is TGTGCCAGCAGTGAAGGCAGGACAGGGAGTCAGCCCCAGCATTTT.

This clone was seen a handful of times. V is TRBV30 and J is TRBJ2-2; 10 nucleotides agree with TRBD2. CDR3 length: 14 residues. V trimming: 4 bases; J trimming: 4 bases; junction bases outside the gene matches: 3. Germline CDR1 GTSNPN, CDR2 SVGIG (reference sequence). In DNA form, the CDR3 reads TGTGCCTGGAAAAGCGGGGGGGTCACCGGGGAGCTGTTTTTT. Residues: CAWKSGGVTGELFF.

V and J are TRBV7-9 and TRBJ1-2, with D tentatively TRBD1 (5 bases). Between the trimmed V and J ends, which lost 0 bases and 4 bases, there was a span of 9 bases. The germline CDR1 and CDR2 sequences are SEHNR and FQNEAQ (reference sequence). CDR3 size: 14 residues. The CDR3 loop reads CASSLAGDPYGYTF. For the CDR3, the DNA is TGTGCCAGCAGCTTAGCGGGGGATCCCTATGGCTACACCTTC.

The rearrangement links TRBV11-2 to TRBJ2-1; D gene unclear. The germline V gene encodes CDR1 SGHAT and CDR2 FQNNGV. The V gene lost 0 bases and the J gene lost 8 bases, with 14 bases spanning the gap. The CDR3 is 15 amino acids. CDR3 sequence (DNA): TGTGCCAGCAGCTTAGATCTAACGTCGACATATGAGCAGTTCTTC. This codes for CASSLDLTSTYEQFF.

This chain connects TRBV13 to TRBJ2-5; 8 positions agree with TRBD1. From germline, CDR1 is PRHDT and CDR2 FYEKMQ (reference sequence). Trimming cost V 6 bases and J 5 bases; bases outside gene matches: 8. This CDR3 is built from 14 residues. CDR3 region: CASSSGQGWETQYF. The CDR3 coding sequence is TGTGCCAGCAGTTCTGGACAGGGATGGGAGACCCAGTACTTC.

The chain links TRBV5-1 to TRBJ2-1, with 12 bases that match TRBD2. V lost 4 bases, J lost 6 bases, and 5 bases stayed unmatched. The germline V gene has CDR1 SGHRS and CDR2 YFSETQ. The CDR3 runs 15 residues. In DNA, the CDR3 is TGCGCCAGCAGCAATCTAGCGGGAGGGCCCAATGAGCAGTTCTTC. Amino acids: CASSNLAGGPNEQFF.

The rearrangement uses TRBV27 and TRBJ1-1, with D possibly matching TRBD1 (5 bases). The CDR3 has 12 residues. Trimming pared 6 bases from V and 4 bases from J, leaving 9 bases between. Germline CDR1 MNHEY, CDR2 SMNVEV (reference sequence). The CDR3 reads CASRGLSTEAFF. The CDR3 DNA reads TGTGCCAGCAGGGGGCTGAGCACTGAAGCTTTCTTT.

V gene TRBV9 combines with J gene TRBJ1-1; maybe TRBD1 (5 bases). This CDR3 region has 16 residues. Germline assignment: CDR1 SGDLS and CDR2 YYNGEE. V was shortened by 0 bases and J by 0 bases, with 12 bases between the two germline ends. CDR3 sequence (DNA): TGTGCCAGCAGCGTAGCGGCAGGGCTATTGAACACTGAAGCTTTCTTT. Protein product: CASSVAAGLLNTEAFF.